This is a list of T cell receptor beta chains from one sample in a study of identical twins. TCRdb re-derived calls from the 5' RACE reads in MiXCR, one entry per CDR3 protein. The table has around 490,000 distinct CDR3 sequences, 20% to 25% seen once. These data also featured in a second study, about yellow fever vaccine responses in identical twins.

Sequencing was done on a sample of CD4+ T cells sorted from blood. All receptors come from a woman between 18 and 30 years old in good health. Each CDR3 is given with its conserved first and last residue.

V: TRBV12-3/TRBV12-4
J: TRBJ2-2
CDR3: CASSDISGRVRGGELFF

V: TRBV3-1
J: TRBJ2-1
CDR3: CASSRPGTSGGGEQFF

V: TRBV6-5
J: TRBJ2-7
CDR3: CASSYSTGGGSSYEQYF

V: TRBV20-1
J: TRBJ2-3
CDR3: CSASQSTDTQYF

V: TRBV7-6
J: TRBJ1-2
CDR3: CASSLEIQGAGAYGYTF

V: TRBV20-1
J: TRBJ1-5
CDR3: CSALQGGQPQHF

V: TRBV5-1
J: TRBJ2-3
CDR3: CASSLEGTSGTDTQYF

V: TRBV7-7
J: TRBJ2-1
CDR3: CASSPGTLDEQFF

V: TRBV20-1
J: TRBJ2-1
CDR3: CSATQAGGLDNEQFF

V: TRBV5-1
J: TRBJ2-3
CDR3: CASRPTGTSQDTQYF

V: TRBV28
J: TRBJ2-1
CDR3: CASKEADNEQFF

V: TRBV20-1
J: TRBJ1-1
CDR3: CSARDGGGNTEAFF

V: TRBV5-1
J: TRBJ2-7
CDR3: CASSPDAGNPSYEQYF

V: TRBV12-3/TRBV12-4
J: TRBJ1-5
CDR3: CASSEGKGPQPQHF

V: TRBV27
J: TRBJ1-4
CDR3: CASSSLGATNEKLFF

V: TRBV5-1
J: TRBJ1-2
CDR3: CASSLTGDSYGYTF

V: TRBV2
J: TRBJ2-3
CDR3: CASGTSTDTQYF

V: TRBV6-5
J: TRBJ1-2
CDR3: CASSYSKGSYGYTF

V: TRBV5-1
J: TRBJ2-3
CDR3: CASSLAPGLTSDTQYF

V: TRBV20-1
J: TRBJ2-5
CDR3: CSARVGTAEQETQYF

V: TRBV5-1
J: TRBJ2-1
CDR3: CASSRTGRNEQFF

V: TRBV20-1
J: TRBJ2-2
CDR3: CSARTGGPGELFF

V: TRBV5-1
J: TRBJ2-1
CDR3: CASSAGTGMERSYNEQFF

V: TRBV3-1
J: TRBJ2-1
CDR3: CASRLSGGRNEQFF

V: TRBV12-3/TRBV12-4
J: TRBJ2-1
CDR3: CASRPDGTGAYNEQFF

V: TRBV5-1
J: TRBJ2-1
CDR3: CASRQGANNEQFF

V: TRBV7-3
J: TRBJ2-4
CDR3: CASSLTRDLGNIQYF

V: TRBV19
J: TRBJ1-2
CDR3: CASSIAHGYTF

V: TRBV7-2
J: TRBJ2-3
CDR3: CASSDQGTLDTQYF

V: TRBV5-1
J: TRBJ2-6
CDR3: CASSREGTGANVLTF

V: TRBV5-1
J: TRBJ2-5
CDR3: CASSSDNAETQYF

V: TRBV28
J: TRBJ2-7
CDR3: CASRNSGQGSYEQYF

V: TRBV27
J: TRBJ2-1
CDR3: CASTQSRAGVHEQFF

V: TRBV5-1
J: TRBJ2-1
CDR3: CASSLRSGGGYNEQFF

V: TRBV6-4
J: TRBJ2-3
CDR3: CASSEQGLGSTDTQYF

V: TRBV5-1
J: TRBJ2-3
CDR3: CASSLVASGRLNTQYF

V: TRBV5-1
J: TRBJ2-1
CDR3: CASSLETGAPNEQFF

V: TRBV5-1
J: TRBJ1-2
CDR3: CASSMTTNYGYTF

V: TRBV21-1
J: TRBJ2-3
CDR3: CASSKLDRGSTDTQYF

V: TRBV10-3
J: TRBJ2-1
CDR3: CAISSGPSGNNEQFF

V: TRBV12-3/TRBV12-4
J: TRBJ1-5
CDR3: CASNRQGGSNQPQHF

V: TRBV7-7
J: TRBJ2-3
CDR3: CASSFGRNTDTQYF

V: TRBV4-1
J: TRBJ1-5
CDR3: CASSQAVPGFSNQPQHF

V: TRBV9
J: TRBJ1-2
CDR3: CASSASGSMGYTF

V: TRBV2
J: TRBJ2-3
CDR3: CASSSPTGTGGVGTDTQYF

V: TRBV2
J: TRBJ2-2
CDR3: CASNPETQKELFF

V: TRBV28
J: TRBJ2-1
CDR3: CASSRDRVRNEQFF

V: TRBV7-2
J: TRBJ1-2
CDR3: CASSLDIVGYTF

V: TRBV5-1
J: TRBJ2-6
CDR3: CASSLVPASGANVLTF

V: TRBV7-7
J: TRBJ2-2
CDR3: CASSPGQGLTGELFF

V: TRBV5-1
J: TRBJ2-2
CDR3: CASSLAGTKNTGELFF

V: TRBV18
J: TRBJ2-2
CDR3: CASSPPTSGHGLKPSTGELFF

V: TRBV25-1
J: TRBJ2-3
CDR3: CASSTPGQGTSTDTQYF

V: TRBV4-2
J: TRBJ1-1
CDR3: CASREPAMNTEAFF

V: TRBV27
J: TRBJ2-1
CDR3: CASSPPRYNEQFF

V: TRBV27
J: TRBJ2-1
CDR3: CASKKLTSGGSYNEQFF

V: TRBV3-1
J: TRBJ2-4
CDR3: CASSQGTSGGSKNIQYF